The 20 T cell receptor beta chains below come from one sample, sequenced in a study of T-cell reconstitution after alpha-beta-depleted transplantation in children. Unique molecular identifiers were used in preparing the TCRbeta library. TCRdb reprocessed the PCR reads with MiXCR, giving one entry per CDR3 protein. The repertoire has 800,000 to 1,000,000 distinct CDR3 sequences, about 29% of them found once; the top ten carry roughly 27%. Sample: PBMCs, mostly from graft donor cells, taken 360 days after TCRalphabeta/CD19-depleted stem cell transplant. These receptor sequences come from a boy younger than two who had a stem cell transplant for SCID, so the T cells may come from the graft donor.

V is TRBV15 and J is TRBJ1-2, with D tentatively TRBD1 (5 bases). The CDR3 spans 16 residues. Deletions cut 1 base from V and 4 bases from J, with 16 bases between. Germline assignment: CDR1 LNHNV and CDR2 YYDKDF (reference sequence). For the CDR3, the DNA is TGTGCCACCAGCAGAGGGATGTCTGGCAGGGTCTATGGCTACACCTTC. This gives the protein CATSRGMSGRVYGYTF.

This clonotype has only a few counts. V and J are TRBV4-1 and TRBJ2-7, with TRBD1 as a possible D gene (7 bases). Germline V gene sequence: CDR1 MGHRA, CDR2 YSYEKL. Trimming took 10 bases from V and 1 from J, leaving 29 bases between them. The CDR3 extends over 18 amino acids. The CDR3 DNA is TGCGCCACCGCCTCCGGGACAGATGACTTAGGGAGGTCCTACGAGCAGTACTTC. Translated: CATASGTDDLGRSYEQYF.

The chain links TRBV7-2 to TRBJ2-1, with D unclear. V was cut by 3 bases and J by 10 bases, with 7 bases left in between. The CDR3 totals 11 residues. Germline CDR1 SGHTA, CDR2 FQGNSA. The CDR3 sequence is CASSFRREQFF. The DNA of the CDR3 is TGTGCCAGCAGCTTCAGAAGGGAGCAGTTCTTC.

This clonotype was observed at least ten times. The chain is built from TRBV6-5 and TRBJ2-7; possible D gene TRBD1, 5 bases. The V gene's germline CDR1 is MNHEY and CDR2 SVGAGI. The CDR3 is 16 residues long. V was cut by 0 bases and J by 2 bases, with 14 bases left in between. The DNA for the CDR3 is TGTGCCAGCAGTTACTCGAGTGGTTACAGGACCTACGAGCAGTACTTC. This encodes CASSYSSGYRTYEQYF.

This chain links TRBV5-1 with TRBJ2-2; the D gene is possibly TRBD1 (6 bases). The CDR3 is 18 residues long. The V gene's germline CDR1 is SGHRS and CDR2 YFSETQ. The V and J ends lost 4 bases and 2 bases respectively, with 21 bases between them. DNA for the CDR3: TGCGCCAGCAGCCCGGGACACCAATTCCGCTCTAACACCGGGGAGCTGTTTTTT. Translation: CASSPGHQFRSNTGELFF.

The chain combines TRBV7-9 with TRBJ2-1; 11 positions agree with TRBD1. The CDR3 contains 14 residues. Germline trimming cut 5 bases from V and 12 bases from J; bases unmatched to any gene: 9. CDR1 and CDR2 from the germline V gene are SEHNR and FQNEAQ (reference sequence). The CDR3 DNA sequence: TGTGCCAGCAGCCTGGGACAGGGGGAATTGGGGCAGTTCTTC. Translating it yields CASSLGQGELGQFF.

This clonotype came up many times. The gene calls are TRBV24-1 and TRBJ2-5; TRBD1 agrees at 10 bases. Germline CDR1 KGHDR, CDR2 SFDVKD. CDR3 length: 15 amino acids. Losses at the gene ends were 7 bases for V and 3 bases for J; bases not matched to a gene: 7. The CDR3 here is CATRTGTGEEETQYF. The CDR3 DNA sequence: TGTGCCACCAGAACCGGGACAGGGGAGGAAGAGACCCAGTACTTC.

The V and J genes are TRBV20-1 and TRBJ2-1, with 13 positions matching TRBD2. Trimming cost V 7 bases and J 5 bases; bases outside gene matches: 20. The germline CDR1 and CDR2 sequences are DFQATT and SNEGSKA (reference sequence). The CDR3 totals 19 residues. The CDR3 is CSVRGLAGRKFYRNNEQFF. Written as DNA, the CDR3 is TGCAGTGTACGGGGACTAGCGGGGCGCAAATTTTATCGAAACAATGAGCAGTTCTTC.

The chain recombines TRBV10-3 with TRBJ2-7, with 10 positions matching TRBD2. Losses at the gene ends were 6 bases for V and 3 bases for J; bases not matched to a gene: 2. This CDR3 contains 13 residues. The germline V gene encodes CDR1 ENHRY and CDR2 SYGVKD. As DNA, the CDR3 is TGTGCCATCAGCGGGACTAGCGTCTACGAGCAGTACTTC. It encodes CAISGTSVYEQYF.

CDR3 sequence: CASSLSGVVNEYF. The CDR3 DNA is TGTGCCAGCAGCTTATCAGGAGTTGTTAATGAGTACTTC. The rearrangement joins TRBV7-2 to TRBJ2-7; D is unclear. Per germline, CDR1 SGHTA and CDR2 FQGNSA. Deletions cut 2 bases from V and 11 bases from J, with 16 bases between. CDR3 length equals 13 residues.

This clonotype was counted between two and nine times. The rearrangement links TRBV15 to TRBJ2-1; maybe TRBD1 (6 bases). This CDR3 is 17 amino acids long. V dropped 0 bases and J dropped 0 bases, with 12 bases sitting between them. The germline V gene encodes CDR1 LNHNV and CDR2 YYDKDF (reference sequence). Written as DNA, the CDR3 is TGTGCCACCAGCAGAGACCCTACAGGGTTCTCCTACAATGAGCAGTTCTTC. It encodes CATSRDPTGFSYNEQFF.

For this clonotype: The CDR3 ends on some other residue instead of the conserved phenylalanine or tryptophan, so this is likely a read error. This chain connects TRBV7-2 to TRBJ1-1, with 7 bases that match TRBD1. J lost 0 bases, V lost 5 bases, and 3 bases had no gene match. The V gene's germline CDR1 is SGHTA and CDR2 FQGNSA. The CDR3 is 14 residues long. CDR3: CASSPGQLNTEAFC. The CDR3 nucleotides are TGTGCCAGCAGCCCGGGACAGTTGAACACTGAAGCTTTCTGT.

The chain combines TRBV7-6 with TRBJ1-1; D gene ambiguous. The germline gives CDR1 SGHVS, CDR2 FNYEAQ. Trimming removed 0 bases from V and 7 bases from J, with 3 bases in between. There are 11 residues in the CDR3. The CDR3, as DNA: TGTGCCAGCAGCTTAGCTGATGAAGCTTTCTTT. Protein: CASSLADEAFF.

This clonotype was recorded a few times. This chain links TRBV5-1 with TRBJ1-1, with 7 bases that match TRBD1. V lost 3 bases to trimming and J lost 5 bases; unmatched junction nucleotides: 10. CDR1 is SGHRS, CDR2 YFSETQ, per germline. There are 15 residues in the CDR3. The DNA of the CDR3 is TGCGCCAGCAGCTCCGCACGGGACAGTTGGACTGAAGCTTTCTTT. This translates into CASSSARDSWTEAFF.

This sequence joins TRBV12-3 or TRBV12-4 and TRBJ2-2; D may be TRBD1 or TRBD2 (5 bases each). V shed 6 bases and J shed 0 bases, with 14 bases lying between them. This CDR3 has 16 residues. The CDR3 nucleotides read TGTGCCAGCAGCCGCGAGGGGACCCCGAACACCGGGGAGCTGTTTTTT. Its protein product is CASSREGTPNTGELFF.

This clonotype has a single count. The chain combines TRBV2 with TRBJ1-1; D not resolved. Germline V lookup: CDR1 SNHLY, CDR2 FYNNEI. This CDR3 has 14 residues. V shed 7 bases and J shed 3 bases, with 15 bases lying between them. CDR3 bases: TGTGCCAGCACCTCCACGGGAATACACACTGAAGCTTTCTTT. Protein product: CASTSTGIHTEAFF.

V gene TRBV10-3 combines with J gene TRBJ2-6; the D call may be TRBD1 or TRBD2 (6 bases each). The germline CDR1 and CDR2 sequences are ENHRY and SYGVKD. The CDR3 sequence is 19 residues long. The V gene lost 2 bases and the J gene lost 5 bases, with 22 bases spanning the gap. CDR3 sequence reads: CAISEGRGRSVLRANVLTF. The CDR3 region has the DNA TGTGCCATCAGTGAGGGTCGGGGGCGGTCTGTTCTAAGGGCCAACGTCCTGACTTTC.

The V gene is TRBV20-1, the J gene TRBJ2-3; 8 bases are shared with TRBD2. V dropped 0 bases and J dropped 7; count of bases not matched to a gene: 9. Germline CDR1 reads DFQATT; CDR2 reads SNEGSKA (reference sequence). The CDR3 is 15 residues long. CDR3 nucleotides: TGCAGTGCTAGAGACGGGGGGGAACTTTATCATACGCAGTATTTT. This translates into CSARDGGELYHTQYF.

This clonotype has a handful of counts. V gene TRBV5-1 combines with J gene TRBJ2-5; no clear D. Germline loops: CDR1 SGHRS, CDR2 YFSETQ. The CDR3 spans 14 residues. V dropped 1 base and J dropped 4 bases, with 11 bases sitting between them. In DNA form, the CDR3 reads TGCGCCAGCAGCTTGAACGGGTGGGGAGAGACCCAGTACTTC. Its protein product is CASSLNGWGETQYF.

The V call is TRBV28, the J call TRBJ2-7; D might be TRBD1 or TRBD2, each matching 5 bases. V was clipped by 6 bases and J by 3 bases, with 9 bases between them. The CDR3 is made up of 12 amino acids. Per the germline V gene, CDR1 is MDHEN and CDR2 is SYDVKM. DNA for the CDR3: TGTGCCAGCAGGCAGGGACGCTACGAGCAGTACTTC. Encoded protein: CASRQGRYEQYF.